This T cell receptor (beta chain) was observed in a study of T cell responses to AZD1222 COVID-19 vaccine. Study background: Pooling was applied to second doses at about 4 or about 12 weeks. Study results and limitations: Dominant CD4 TCR responses targeted spike regions 160-218 and 743-854. The donor cohort was predominantly white British with a female majority, and clonal diversity may have been underestimated. Baseline serology detected seropositivity in only six or seven AZD1222 recipients.

Germline V gene data show CDR1 as MDHEN and CDR2 as SYDVKM. The ends lost 7 bases at V and 0 bases at J; junction bases unmatched: 8. This CDR3 has 15 amino acids. In the case of this clone: The antigen is undetermined.

Here immunoSEQ multiplex PCR was the method, and the copy in TCRdb shows in-frame clones only, minus some. The sample consists of about 170,000 clones, roughly nine tenths of them appearing once. The chain combines TRBV28 with TRBJ2-7, with TRBD2 matching over 8 bases. Sequences were derived from peripheral blood, sampled on day 0 of AZD1222 vaccination. This sequence originates from an adult in good health. CDR3 sequence: CASKTGGASSYEQYF. CDR3 bases: TGTGCCAGCAAAACGGGGGGGGCAAGCTCCTACGAGCAGTACTTC. The entire variable domain, with the rest obtained from reference TRBV28 and TRBJ2-7, is as follows: DVKVTQSSRYLVKRTGEKVFLECVQDMDHENMFWYRQDPGLGLRLIYFSYDVKMKEKGDIPEGYSVSREKKERFSLILESASTNQTSMYLCASKTGGASSYEQYFGPGTRLTVT.